The present entry profiles one T cell receptor beta chain with its context. TCRdb's copy holds only in-frame clones and misses some; the assay was immunoSEQ multiplex PCR. Among fewer than 55,000 clones listed, 65% to 85% were seen once. These data are taken from a study of T cells in tumors after PD-1 blockade. Study as a whole: Either cemiplimab 350 mg every 2 weeks or pembrolizumab 200 mg every 3 weeks was given. On average, peripheral blood gave around 110,000 TCR templates and 33,000 or so unique clonotypes.

CDR1 and CDR2 from the germline V gene are MGHRA and YSYEKL. V was pared by 0 bases and J by 1 base, with 2 bases between. The CDR3 has 13 residues. The genes are TRBV4-1 and TRBJ2-3, with D unresolved. The source of this sequence is a human donor with basal cell carcinoma. The sequences come from PBMCs, collected before anti-PD-1 treatment. In DNA, the CDR3 is TGCGCCAGCAGCCAAGAAGGCACAGATACGCAGTATTTT. Translation gives CASSQEGTDTQYF.